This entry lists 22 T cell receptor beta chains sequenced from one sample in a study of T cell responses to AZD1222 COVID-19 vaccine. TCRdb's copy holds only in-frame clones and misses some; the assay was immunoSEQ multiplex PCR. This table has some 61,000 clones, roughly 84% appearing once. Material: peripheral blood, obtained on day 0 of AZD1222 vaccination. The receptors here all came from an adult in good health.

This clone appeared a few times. CDR3 sequence (DNA): TGTGCCACCATAGACTCCACAGGGCCGAATTCACCCCTCCACTTT. It codes for CATIDSTGPNSPLHF. The V and J genes are TRBV10-3 and TRBJ1-6, with D perhaps matching TRBD1 (6 bases). This CDR3 region has 15 residues. Germline loops: CDR1 ENHRY, CDR2 SYGVKD. Trimming cost V 10 bases and J 7 bases, with 20 bases left between them.

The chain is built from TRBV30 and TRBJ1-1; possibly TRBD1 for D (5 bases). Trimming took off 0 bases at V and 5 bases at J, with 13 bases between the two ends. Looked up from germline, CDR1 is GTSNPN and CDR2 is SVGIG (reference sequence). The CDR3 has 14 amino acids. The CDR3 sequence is CAWSVRRGVTEAFF. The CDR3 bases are TGTGCCTGGAGTGTACGAAGAGGGGTTACTGAAGCTTTCTTT.

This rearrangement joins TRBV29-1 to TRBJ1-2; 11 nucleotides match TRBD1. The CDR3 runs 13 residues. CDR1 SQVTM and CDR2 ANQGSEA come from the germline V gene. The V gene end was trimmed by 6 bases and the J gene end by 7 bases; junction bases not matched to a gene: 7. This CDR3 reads CSVRGQGAGGYTF. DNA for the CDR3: TGCAGCGTCCGAGGACAGGGGGCGGGTGGCTACACCTTC.

This chain's CDR3 is CASSWQGSAEGLSGELFF. Here the CDR3 DNA reads TGCGCCAGCAGCTGGCAGGGTTCAGCGGAGGGCTTGTCCGGGGAGCTGTTTTTT. J is TRBJ2-2 and V is TRBV5-1, with a tentative D call TRBD2 (6 bases). CDR3 size: 18 residues. Germline-derived CDR1 and CDR2 are SGHRS and YFSETQ. Trimming cost V 3 bases and J 6 bases, with 24 bases left between them.

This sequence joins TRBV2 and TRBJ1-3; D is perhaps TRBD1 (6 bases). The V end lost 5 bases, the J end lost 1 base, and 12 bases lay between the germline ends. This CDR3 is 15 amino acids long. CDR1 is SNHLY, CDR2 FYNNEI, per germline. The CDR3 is CASSLDSGSGNTIYF. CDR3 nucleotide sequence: TGTGCCAGCAGTCTGGACAGTGGGTCTGGAAACACCATATATTTT.

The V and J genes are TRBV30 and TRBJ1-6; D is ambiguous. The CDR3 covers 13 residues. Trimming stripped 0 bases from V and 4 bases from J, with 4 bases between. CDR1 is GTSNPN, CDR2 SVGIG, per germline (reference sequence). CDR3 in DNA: TGTGCCTGGAGTGTACAGTATAATTCACCCCTCCACTTT. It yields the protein CAWSVQYNSPLHF.

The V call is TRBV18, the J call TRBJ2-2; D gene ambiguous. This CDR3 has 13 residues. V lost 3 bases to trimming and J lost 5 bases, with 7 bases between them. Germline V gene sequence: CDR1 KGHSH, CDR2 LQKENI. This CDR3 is CASSPVVTGELFF. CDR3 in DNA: TGTGCCAGCTCACCGGTAGTAACCGGGGAGCTGTTTTTT. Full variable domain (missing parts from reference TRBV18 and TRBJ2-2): NAGVMQNPRHLVRRRGQEARLRCSPMKGHSHVYWYRQLPEEGLKFMVYLQKENIIDESGMPKERFSAEFPKEGPSILRIQQVVRGDSAAYFCASSPVVTGELFFGEGSRLTVL.

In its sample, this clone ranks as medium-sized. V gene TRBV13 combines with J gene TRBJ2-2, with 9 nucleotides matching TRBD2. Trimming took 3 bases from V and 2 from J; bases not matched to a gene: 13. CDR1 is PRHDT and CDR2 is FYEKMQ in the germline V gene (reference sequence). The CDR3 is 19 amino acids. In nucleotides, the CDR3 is TGTGCCAGCAGCTTCCTATTGGGTAGCGGGGGCGGTAACACCGGGGAGCTGTTTTTT. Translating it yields CASSFLLGSGGGNTGELFF.

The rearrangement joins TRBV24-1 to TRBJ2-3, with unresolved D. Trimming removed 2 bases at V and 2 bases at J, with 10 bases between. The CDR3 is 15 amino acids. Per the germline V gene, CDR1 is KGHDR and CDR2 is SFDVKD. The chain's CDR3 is CATSDSAAFTDTQYF. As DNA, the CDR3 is TGTGCCACCAGTGATTCGGCCGCGTTCACAGATACGCAGTATTTT.

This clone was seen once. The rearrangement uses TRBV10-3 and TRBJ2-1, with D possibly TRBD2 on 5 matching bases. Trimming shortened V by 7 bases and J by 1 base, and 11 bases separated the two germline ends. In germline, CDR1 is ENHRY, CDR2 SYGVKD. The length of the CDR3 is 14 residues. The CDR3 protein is CAINSGGSYNEQFF. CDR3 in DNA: TGTGCCATCAATTCTGGCGGGTCCTACAATGAGCAGTTCTTC.

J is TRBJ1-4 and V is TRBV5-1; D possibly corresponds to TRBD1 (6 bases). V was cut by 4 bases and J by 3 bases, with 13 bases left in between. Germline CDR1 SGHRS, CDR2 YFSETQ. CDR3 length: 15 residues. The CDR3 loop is CASSPLGGSNEKLFF. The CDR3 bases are TGCGCCAGCAGCCCGCTAGGGGGATCTAATGAAAAACTGTTTTTT.

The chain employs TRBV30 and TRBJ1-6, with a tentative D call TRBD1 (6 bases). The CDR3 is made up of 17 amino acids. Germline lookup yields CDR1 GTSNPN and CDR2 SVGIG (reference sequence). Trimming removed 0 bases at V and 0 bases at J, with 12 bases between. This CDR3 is CAWSVTGLSSYNSPLHF. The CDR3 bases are TGTGCCTGGAGTGTTACAGGGTTGAGCTCCTATAATTCACCCCTCCACTTT.

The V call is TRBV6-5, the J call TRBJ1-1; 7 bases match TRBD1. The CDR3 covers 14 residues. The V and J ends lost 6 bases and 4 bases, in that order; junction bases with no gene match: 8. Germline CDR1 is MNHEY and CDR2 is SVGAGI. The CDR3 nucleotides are TGTGCCAGCAGCCTGACAGGGAGCGGCACTGAAGCTTTCTTT. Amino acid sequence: CASSLTGSGTEAFF.

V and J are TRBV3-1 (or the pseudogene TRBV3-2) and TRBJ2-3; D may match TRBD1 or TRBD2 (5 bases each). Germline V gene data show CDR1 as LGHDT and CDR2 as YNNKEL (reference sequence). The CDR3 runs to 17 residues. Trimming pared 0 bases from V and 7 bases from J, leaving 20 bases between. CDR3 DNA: TGTGCCAGCAGCCAAGAGGCTCGGACGGGACCTTGGAATACGCAGTATTTT. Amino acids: CASSQEARTGPWNTQYF.

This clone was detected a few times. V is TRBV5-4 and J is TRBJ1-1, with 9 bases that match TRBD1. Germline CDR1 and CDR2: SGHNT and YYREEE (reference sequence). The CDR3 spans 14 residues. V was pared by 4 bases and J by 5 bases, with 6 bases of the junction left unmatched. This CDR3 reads CASSGTGRRTEAFF. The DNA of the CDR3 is TGTGCCAGCAGCGGGACAGGGAGGCGAACTGAAGCTTTCTTT. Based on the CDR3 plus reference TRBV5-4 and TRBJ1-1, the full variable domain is ETGVTQSPTHLIKTRGQQVTLRCSSQSGHNTVSWYQQALGQGPQFIFQYYREEENGRGNFPPRFSGLQFPNYSSELNVNALELDDSALYLCASSGTGRRTEAFFGQGTRLTVV.

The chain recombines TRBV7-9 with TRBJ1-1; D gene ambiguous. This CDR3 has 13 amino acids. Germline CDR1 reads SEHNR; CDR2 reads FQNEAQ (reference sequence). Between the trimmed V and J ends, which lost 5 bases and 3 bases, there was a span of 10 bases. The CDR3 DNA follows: TGTGCCAGCAGCCCCTACGTTGACACTGAAGCTTTCTTT. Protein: CASSPYVDTEAFF.

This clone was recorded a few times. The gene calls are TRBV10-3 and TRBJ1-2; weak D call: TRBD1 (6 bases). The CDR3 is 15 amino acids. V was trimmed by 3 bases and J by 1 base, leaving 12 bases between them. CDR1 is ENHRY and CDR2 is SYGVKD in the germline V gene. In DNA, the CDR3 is TGTGCCATCAGTGATTCAGACAGGAATAACTATGGCTACACCTTC. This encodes CAISDSDRNNYGYTF.

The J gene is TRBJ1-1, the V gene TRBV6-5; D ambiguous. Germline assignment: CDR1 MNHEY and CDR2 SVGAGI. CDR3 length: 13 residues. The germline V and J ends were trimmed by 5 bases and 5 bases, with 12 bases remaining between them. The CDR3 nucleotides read TGTGCCAGCAGTCCACCCGGCCGGACTGAAGCTTTCTTT. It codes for CASSPPGRTEAFF.

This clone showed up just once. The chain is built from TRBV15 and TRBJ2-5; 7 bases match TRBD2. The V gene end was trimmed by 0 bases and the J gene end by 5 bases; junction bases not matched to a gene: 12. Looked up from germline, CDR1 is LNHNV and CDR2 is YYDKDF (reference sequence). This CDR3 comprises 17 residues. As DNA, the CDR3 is TGTGCCACCAGCAGAGACCTTTCATTGGGGGGGAAGGAGACCCAGTACTTC. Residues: CATSRDLSLGGKETQYF.

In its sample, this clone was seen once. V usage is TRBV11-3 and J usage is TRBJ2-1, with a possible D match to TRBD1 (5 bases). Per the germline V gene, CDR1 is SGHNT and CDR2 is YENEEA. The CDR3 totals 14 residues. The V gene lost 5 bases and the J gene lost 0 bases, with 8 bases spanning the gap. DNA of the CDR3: TGTGCCAGCAGCATGGACAACTCCTACAATGAGCAGTTCTTC. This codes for CASSMDNSYNEQFF.

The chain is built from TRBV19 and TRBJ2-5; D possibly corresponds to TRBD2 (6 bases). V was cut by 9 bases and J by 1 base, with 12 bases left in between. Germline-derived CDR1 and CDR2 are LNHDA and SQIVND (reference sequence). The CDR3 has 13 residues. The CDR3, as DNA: TGTGCCAGCCGGGACTCCTCCCAAGAGACCCAGTACTTC. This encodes CASRDSSQETQYF.

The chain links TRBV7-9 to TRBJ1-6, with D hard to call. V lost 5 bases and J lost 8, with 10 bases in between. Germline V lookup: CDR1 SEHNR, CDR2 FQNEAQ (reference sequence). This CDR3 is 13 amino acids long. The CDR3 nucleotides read TGTGCCAGCAGCCCAAGCCATGATTCACCCCTCCACTTT. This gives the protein CASSPSHDSPLHF.